This T cell receptor (beta chain) is drawn from a study of blood T cell repertoires in COVID-19. Across the whole study: From the United States, Italy and Spain came samples of acute and convalescent COVID-19. PBMCs, B-cell-depleted T cells, or T cells were the source of the cDNA or gDNA that made up the material.

The CDR3 length is 14 residues. Unmatched junction bases numbered 4, after V lost 3 bases and J lost 3 bases. Germline CDR1 is SGHRS and CDR2 is YFSETQ. Seattle patients were enrolled while actively infected and followed longitudinally. Per the original data handling: Amplification from reference gene primers served as the basis for estimated nucleated cell counts. Assay used: immunoSEQ multiplex PCR; TCRdb lists only in-frame clones, some missing. V and J calls and clone size are copied from that table; D and trimming were computed from the DNA. The data hold roughly 440,000 clones, with more than 70% observed a single time.

The sample was peripheral blood. This chain joins TRBV5-1 and TRBJ2-7, with TRBD1 identical over 9 bases. This receptor was identified in a woman aged 50 to 60 with COVID-19, enrolled during active disease. CDR3 bases: TGCGCCAGCAGCTCCGGGACAGGGCACTACGAGCAGTACTTC. It is translated as CASSSGTGHYEQYF.